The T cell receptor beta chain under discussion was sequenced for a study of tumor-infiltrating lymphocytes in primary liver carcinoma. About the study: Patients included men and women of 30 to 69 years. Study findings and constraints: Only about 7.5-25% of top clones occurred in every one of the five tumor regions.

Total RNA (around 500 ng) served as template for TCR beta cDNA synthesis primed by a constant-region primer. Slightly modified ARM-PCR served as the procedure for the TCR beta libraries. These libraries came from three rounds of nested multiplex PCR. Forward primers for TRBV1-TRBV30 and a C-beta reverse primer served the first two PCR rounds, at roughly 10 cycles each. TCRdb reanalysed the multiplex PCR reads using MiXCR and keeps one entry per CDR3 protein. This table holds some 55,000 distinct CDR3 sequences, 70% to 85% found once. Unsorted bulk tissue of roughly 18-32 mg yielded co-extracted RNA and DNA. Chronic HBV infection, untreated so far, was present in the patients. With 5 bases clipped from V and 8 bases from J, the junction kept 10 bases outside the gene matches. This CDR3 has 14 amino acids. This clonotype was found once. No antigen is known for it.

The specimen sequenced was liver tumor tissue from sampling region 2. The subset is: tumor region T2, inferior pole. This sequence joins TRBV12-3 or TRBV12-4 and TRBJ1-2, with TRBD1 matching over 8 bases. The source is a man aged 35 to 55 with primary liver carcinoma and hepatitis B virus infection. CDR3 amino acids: CASSIWGQVYGYTF. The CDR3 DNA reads TGTGCCAGCAGTATCTGGGGACAGGTATACGGCTACACCTTC.